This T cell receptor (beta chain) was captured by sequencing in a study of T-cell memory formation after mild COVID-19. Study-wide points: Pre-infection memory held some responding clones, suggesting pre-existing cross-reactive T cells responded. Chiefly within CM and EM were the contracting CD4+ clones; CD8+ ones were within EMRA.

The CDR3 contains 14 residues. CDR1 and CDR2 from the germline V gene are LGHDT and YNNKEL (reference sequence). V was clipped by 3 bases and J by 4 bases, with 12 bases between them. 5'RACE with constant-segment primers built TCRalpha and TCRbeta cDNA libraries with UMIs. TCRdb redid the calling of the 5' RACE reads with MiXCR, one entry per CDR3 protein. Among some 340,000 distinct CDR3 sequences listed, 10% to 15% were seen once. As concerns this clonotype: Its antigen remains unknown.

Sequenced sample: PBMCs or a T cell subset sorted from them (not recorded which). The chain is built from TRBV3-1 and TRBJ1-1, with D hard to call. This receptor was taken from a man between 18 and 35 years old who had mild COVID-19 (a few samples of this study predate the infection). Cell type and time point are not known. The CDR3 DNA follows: TGTGCCAGCAGCCAGGAGGTTAGGAGCACTGAAGCTTTCTTT. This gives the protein CASSQEVRSTEAFF.